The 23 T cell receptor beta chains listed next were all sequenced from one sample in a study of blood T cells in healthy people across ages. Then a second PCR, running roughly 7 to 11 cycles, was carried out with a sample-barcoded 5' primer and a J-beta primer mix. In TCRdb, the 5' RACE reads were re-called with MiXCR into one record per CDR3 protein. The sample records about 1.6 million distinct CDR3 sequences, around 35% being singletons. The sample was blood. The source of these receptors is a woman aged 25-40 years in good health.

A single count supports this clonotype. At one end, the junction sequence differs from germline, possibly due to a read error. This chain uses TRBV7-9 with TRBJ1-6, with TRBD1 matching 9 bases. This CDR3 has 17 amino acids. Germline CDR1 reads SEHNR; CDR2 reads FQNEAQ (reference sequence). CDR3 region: CACSFGQGSSYNSPLHF. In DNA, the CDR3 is TGTGCCTGCAGCTTCGGACAGGGGAGCTCCTATAATTCACCCCTCCACTTT.

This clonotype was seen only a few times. CDR3 amino acids: CASSQDGAGEIYNEQFF. The CDR3, as DNA: TGCGCCAGCAGCCAAGATGGGGCGGGGGAGATTTACAATGAGCAGTTCTTC. J is TRBJ2-1 and V is TRBV4-1; 7 bases are shared with TRBD2. After removal of 0 bases from V and 4 bases from J, the junction contained 9 bases not matched to a gene. Germline-derived CDR1 and CDR2 are MGHRA and YSYEKL. The length of the CDR3 is 17 residues.

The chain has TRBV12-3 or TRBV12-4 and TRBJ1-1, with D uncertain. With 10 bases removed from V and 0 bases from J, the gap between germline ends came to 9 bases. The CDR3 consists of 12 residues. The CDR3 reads CAIRPMNTEAFF. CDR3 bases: TGTGCCATTCGCCCTATGAACACTGAAGCTTTCTTT.

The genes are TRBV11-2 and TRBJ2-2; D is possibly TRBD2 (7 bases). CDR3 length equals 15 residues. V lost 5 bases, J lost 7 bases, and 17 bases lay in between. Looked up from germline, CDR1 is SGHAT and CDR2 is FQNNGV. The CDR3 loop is CASSAIYREGGELFF. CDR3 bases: TGTGCCAGCAGCGCCATATACAGGGAGGGCGGGGAGCTGTTTTTT.

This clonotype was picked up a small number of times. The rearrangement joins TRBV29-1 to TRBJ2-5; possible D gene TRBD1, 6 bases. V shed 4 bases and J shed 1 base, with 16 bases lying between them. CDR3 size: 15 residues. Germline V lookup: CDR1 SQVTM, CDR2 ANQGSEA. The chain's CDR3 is CSVGARTVGQETQYF. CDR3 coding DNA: TGCAGCGTTGGGGCTAGGACAGTAGGCCAAGAGACCCAGTACTTC.

CDR3 loop: CASSLVAGSLEQFF. The CDR3, as DNA: TGTGCCAGCAGTTTGGTAGCGGGATCCCTTGAGCAGTTCTTC. The V and J genes are TRBV28 and TRBJ2-1, with 8 bases aligning to TRBD2. CDR1 is MDHEN, CDR2 SYDVKM, per germline. The CDR3 has 14 residues. The junction had 7 bases not matched to a gene; V was cut back by 3 bases and J by 9 bases.

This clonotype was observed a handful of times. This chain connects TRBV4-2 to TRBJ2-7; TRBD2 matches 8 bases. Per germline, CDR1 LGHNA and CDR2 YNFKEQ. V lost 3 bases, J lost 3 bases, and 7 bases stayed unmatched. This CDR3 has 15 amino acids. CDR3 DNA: TGTGCCAGCAGCCATTCCGGGACTAGAAACTACGAGCAGTACTTC. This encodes CASSHSGTRNYEQYF.

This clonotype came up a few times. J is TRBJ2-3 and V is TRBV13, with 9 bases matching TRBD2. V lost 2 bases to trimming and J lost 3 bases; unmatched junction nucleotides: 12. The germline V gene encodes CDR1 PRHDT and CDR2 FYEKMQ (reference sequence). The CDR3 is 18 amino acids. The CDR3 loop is CASSLMPRRGGSTDTQYF. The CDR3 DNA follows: TGTGCCAGCAGCTTAATGCCGAGGCGGGGGGGATCAACAGATACGCAGTATTTT.

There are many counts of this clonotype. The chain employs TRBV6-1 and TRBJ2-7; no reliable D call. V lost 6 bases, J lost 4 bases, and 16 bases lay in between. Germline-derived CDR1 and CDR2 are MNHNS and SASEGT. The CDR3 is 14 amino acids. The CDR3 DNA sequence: TGTGCCAGCAGACCTGGCACGGCCTCGTACGAGCAGTACTTC. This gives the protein CASRPGTASYEQYF.

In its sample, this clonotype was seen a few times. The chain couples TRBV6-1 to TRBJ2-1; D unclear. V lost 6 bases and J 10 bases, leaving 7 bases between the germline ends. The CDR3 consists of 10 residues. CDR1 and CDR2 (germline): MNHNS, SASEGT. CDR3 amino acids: CASSRPEQFF. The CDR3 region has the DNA TGTGCCAGCAGCAGGCCAGAGCAGTTCTTC.

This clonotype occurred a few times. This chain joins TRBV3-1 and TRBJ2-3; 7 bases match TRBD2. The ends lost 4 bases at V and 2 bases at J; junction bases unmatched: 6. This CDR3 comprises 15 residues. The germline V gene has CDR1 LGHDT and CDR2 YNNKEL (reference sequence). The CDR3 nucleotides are TGTGCCAGCAGCCCCGGGACTACCCTCACAGATACGCAGTATTTT. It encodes CASSPGTTLTDTQYF.

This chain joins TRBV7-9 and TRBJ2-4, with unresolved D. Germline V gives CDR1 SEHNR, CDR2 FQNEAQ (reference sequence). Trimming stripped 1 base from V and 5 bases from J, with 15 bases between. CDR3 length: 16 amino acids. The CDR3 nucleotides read TGTGCCAGCAGCTTAGGTGGCAGCACTATACAAAACATTCAGTACTTC. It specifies CASSLGGSTIQNIQYF.

The CDR3 loop is CASGQLIYEQYF. Here the CDR3 DNA reads TGTGCCAGCGGACAGTTAATCTACGAGCAGTACTTC. The chain is built from TRBV28 and TRBJ2-7; a possible D gene is TRBD1 (6 bases). Trimming removed 8 bases from V and 3 bases from J, with 11 bases in between. Germline V gives CDR1 MDHEN, CDR2 SYDVKM. This CDR3 contains 12 residues.

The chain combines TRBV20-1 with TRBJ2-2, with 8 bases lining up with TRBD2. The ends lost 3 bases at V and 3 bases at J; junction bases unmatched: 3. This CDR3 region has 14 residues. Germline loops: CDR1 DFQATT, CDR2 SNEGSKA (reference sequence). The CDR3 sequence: CSASKLADTGELFF. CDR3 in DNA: TGCAGTGCTAGTAAACTAGCGGACACCGGGGAGCTGTTTTTT.

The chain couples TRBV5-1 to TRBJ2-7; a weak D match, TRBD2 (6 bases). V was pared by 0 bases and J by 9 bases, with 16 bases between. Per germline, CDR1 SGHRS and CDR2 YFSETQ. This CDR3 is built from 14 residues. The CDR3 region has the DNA TGCGCCAGCAGCTTGGAGTCCTCGACGCGGGGGCAGTACTTC. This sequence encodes CASSLESSTRGQYF.

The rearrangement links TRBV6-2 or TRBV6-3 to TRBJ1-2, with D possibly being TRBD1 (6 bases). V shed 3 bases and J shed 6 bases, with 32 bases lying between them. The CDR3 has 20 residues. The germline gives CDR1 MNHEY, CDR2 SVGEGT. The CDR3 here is CASSYTGPGHSRGPWDGYTF. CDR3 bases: TGTGCCAGCAGTTATACCGGACCGGGACACAGCAGGGGCCCATGGGATGGCTACACCTTC.

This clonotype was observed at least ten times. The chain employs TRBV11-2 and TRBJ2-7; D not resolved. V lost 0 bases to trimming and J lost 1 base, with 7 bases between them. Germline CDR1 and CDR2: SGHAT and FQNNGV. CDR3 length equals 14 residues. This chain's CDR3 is CASSLERQSYEQYF. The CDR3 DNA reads TGTGCCAGCAGCTTAGAACGGCAGTCCTACGAGCAGTACTTC.

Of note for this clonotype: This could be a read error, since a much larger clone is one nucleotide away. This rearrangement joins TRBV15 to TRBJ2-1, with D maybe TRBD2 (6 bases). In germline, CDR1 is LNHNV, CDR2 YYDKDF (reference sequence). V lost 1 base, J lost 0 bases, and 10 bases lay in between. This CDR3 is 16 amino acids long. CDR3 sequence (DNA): TGTGCCACCAGCAGAGGCGGGGAGAGCTCCTACAATGAGCAGTTCTTC. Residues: CATSRGGESSYNEQFF.

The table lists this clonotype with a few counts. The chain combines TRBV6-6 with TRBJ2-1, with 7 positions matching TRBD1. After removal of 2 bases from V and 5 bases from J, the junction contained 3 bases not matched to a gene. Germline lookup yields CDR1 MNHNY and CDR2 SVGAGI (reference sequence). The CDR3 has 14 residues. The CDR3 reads CASSYPGQNNEQFF. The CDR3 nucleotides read TGTGCCAGCAGTTACCCGGGACAGAACAATGAGCAGTTCTTC.

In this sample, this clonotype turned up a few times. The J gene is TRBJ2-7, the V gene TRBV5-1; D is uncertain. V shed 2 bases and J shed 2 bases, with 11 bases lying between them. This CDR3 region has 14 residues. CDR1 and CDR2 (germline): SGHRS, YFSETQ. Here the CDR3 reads CASSLGTRAYEQYF. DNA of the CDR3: TGCGCCAGCAGCTTAGGTACCAGAGCCTACGAGCAGTACTTC. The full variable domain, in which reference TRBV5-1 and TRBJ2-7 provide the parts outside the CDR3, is KAGVTQTPRYLIKTRGQQVTLSCSPISGHRSVSWYQQTPGQGLQFLFEYFSETQRNKGNFPGRFSGRQFSNSRSEMNVSTLELGDSALYLCASSLGTRAYEQYFGPGTRLTVT.

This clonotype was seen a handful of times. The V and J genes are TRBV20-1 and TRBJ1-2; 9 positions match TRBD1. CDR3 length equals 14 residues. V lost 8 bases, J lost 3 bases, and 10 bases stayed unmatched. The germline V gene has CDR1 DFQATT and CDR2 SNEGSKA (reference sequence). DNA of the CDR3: TGCAGTCCCTTCGAGGGACAGGGTGACTATGGCTACACCTTC. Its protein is CSPFEGQGDYGYTF.

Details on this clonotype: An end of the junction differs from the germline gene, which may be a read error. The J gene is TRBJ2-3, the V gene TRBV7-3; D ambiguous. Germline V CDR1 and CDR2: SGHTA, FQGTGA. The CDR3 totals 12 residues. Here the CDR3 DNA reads TGTGCCAGCAACTTAGGGCCGGATACGCAGTATTTT. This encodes CASNLGPDTQYF.

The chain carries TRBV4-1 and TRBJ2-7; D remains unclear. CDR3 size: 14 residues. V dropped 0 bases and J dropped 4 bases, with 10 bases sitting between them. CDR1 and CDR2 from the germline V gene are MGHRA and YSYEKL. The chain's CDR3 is CASSQDRERYEQYF. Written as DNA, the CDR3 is TGCGCCAGCAGCCAAGATAGAGAGAGGTACGAGCAGTACTTC.